One and the same sample provided the 26 T cell receptor beta chains below, sequenced in a study of identical twins. From the 5' RACE reads, TCRdb called clonotypes with MiXCR, one entry per CDR3 protein. The table has some 570,000 distinct CDR3 sequences, 20% to 25% seen once. Another study also made use of these data, one on yellow fever vaccine responses in identical twins.

The sample was CD4+ T cells sorted from blood. The source is a woman aged 18-29 years in good health.

V and J are TRBV5-1 and TRBJ2-2, with a weak D call TRBD2 (6 bases). Trimming cost V 5 bases and J 0 bases, with 11 bases left between them. The CDR3 has 15 amino acids. CDR1 is SGHRS, CDR2 YFSETQ, per germline. The CDR3 nucleotides are TGCGCCAGCAGTATGGGGGGATCGAACACCGGGGAGCTGTTTTTT. This translates into CASSMGGSNTGELFF.

The genes are TRBV20-1 and TRBJ1-6; TRBD1 is a possible D gene (5 bases). V gave up 6 bases and J gave up 8 bases, with 20 bases separating them. Germline loops: CDR1 DFQATT, CDR2 SNEGSKA (reference sequence). There are 15 residues in the CDR3. The CDR3 bases are TGCAGTGCCCAAAGGGACTCAACAGAATATTCACCCCTCCACTTT. It codes for CSAQRDSTEYSPLHF.

This chain uses TRBV5-1 with TRBJ2-1, with D possibly matching TRBD1 (5 bases). Trimming stripped 0 bases from V and 5 bases from J, with 18 bases between. The CDR3 runs 17 residues. CDR1 is SGHRS and CDR2 is YFSETQ in the germline V gene. The CDR3 DNA is TGCGCCAGCAGCTTGGAGGGTCGACAGCTTTATCACAATGAGCAGTTCTTC. It encodes CASSLEGRQLYHNEQFF. The complete variable domain, with remaining parts taken from reference TRBV5-1 and TRBJ2-1, reads KAGVTQTPRYLIKTRGQQVTLSCSPISGHRSVSWYQQTPGQGLQFLFEYFSETQRNKGNFPGRFSGRQFSNSRSEMNVSTLELGDSALYLCASSLEGRQLYHNEQFFGPGTRLTVL.

In its sample, this clonotype was seen many times. The chain couples TRBV24-1 to TRBJ2-4; TRBD1 matches 7 bases. Trimming removed 5 bases from V and 8 bases from J; junction bases left unmatched: 8. CDR3 length: 14 amino acids. Germline CDR1 KGHDR, CDR2 SFDVKD. The CDR3 region is CATSGQGERDIQYF. CDR3 DNA: TGTGCCACCAGTGGTCAGGGGGAACGGGACATTCAGTACTTC.

The chain has TRBV12-3 or TRBV12-4 and TRBJ2-2; 7 bases map to TRBD2. With V trimmed by 5 bases and J by 0 bases, 6 bases remained unmatched. The CDR3 runs 16 residues. The CDR3 region has the DNA TGTGCCAGCAGTGCTTCCGGGACTACGAACACCGGGGAGCTGTTTTTT. It encodes CASSASGTTNTGELFF.

The chain couples TRBV7-9 to TRBJ2-7, with 8 bases fitting TRBD2. The CDR3 contains 17 residues. The germline gives CDR1 SEHNR, CDR2 FQNEAQ (reference sequence). Trimming removed 5 bases from V and 0 bases from J; junction bases left unmatched: 12. The CDR3 loop is CASSHGTRGIGSYEQYF. CDR3 nucleotides: TGTGCCAGCAGCCATGGGACTAGAGGGATTGGCTCCTACGAGCAGTACTTC.

The CDR3 DNA sequence: TGCAGTGCTAGGGACCACCTAAGGTCGGGGACAGATACGCAGTATTTT. Its protein is CSARDHLRSGTDTQYF. The V call is TRBV20-1, the J call TRBJ2-3, with D perhaps TRBD2 (5 bases). The CDR3 sequence is 16 residues long. Germline V gene sequence: CDR1 DFQATT, CDR2 SNEGSKA (reference sequence). The germline V and J ends were trimmed by 3 bases and 3 bases, with 19 bases remaining between them.

The chain has TRBV5-1 and TRBJ2-5; perhaps TRBD1 as D (5 bases). Germline values: CDR1 SGHRS, CDR2 YFSETQ. The V gene lost 1 base and the J gene lost 5 bases, with 12 bases spanning the gap. The CDR3 contains 14 residues. In DNA, the CDR3 is TGCGCCAGCAGCTTGATATCTGGGGCCGAGACCCAGTACTTC. Protein: CASSLISGAETQYF.

This clonotype was detected a few times. The rearrangement joins TRBV28 to TRBJ2-4; D possibly corresponds to TRBD1 (5 bases). V was trimmed by 6 bases and J by 1 base, leaving 7 bases between them. The CDR3 totals 13 residues. Germline V gene sequence: CDR1 MDHEN, CDR2 SYDVKM. The CDR3, as DNA: TGTGCCAGCAGACAGGCGGCCAAAAACATTCAGTACTTC. Protein sequence: CASRQAAKNIQYF. The variable domain in full, completed from reference TRBV28 and TRBJ2-4, reads DVKVTQSSRYLVKRTGEKVFLECVQDMDHENMFWYRQDPGLGLRLIYFSYDVKMKEKGDIPEGYSVSREKKERFSLILESASTNQTSMYLCASRQAAKNIQYFGAGTRLSVL.

The V call is TRBV20-1, the J call TRBJ2-7; D may correspond to TRBD1 or TRBD2 (5 bases each). CDR1 DFQATT and CDR2 SNEGSKA come from the germline V gene (reference sequence). V dropped 3 bases and J dropped 2 bases, with 14 bases sitting between them. The CDR3 contains 14 residues. The CDR3 sequence: CSASLGPGAYEQYF. CDR3 nucleotide sequence: TGCAGTGCTAGCCTGGGACCCGGGGCCTACGAGCAGTACTTC.

The chain is built from TRBV4-1 and TRBJ2-7, with TRBD1 identical over 10 bases. The trim removed 1 base at V and 6 bases at J, leaving 6 bases unmatched. The germline gives CDR1 MGHRA, CDR2 YSYEKL. The CDR3 is made up of 15 amino acids. Written as DNA, the CDR3 is TGCGCCAGCAGCCAAGTTCGTGGACAGGGGGGCGAGCAGTACTTC. It codes for CASSQVRGQGGEQYF.

The chain employs TRBV12-3 or TRBV12-4 and TRBJ2-4; D is uncertain. There are 14 residues in the CDR3. Trimming left V 1 base short and J 1 base short, with 5 bases between. CDR3 DNA: TGTGCCAGCAGTTTAGGGGCTGCCAAAAACATTCAGTACTTC. Protein: CASSLGAAKNIQYF.

This clonotype was seen more than once but under ten times. This chain uses TRBV29-1 with TRBJ1-2, with D possibly matching TRBD1 (5 bases). The length of the CDR3 is 12 residues. Germline values: CDR1 SQVTM, CDR2 ANQGSEA. Between the trimmed V and J ends, which lost 4 bases and 3 bases, there was a span of 9 bases. In DNA form, the CDR3 reads TGCAGCGTTGTGTCCAGGGACTATGGCTACACCTTC. Protein: CSVVSRDYGYTF.

This clonotype has at least ten counts. The rearrangement joins TRBV7-8 to TRBJ1-1; the D gene is possibly TRBD1 (6 bases). V was pared by 5 bases and J by 2 bases, with 9 bases between. This CDR3 is 13 amino acids long. CDR1 SGHVS and CDR2 FQNEAQ come from the germline V gene. The CDR3 spells CASSTQGNTEAFF. CDR3 bases: TGTGCCAGCAGCACACAGGGAAACACTGAAGCTTTCTTT.

V is TRBV18 and J is TRBJ2-5; D not resolved. V dropped 0 bases and J dropped 0 bases, with 11 bases sitting between them. From germline, CDR1 is KGHSH and CDR2 LQKENI. The CDR3 is 16 amino acids. CDR3 loop: CASSPPNQGYQETQYF. The DNA of the CDR3 is TGTGCCAGCTCACCACCGAATCAAGGGTACCAAGAGACCCAGTACTTC.

This clonotype turned up a few times. The V and J genes are TRBV15 and TRBJ2-2, with D unresolved. Deletions cut 3 bases from V and 0 bases from J, with 14 bases between. The germline V gene encodes CDR1 LNHNV and CDR2 YYDKDF (reference sequence). This CDR3 is built from 17 residues. The CDR3 DNA follows: TGTGCCACCAGCAGGGATGTCAGTCTCGCGAACACCGGGGAGCTGTTTTTT. This translates into CATSRDVSLANTGELFF.

V gene TRBV6-2 or TRBV6-3 combines with J gene TRBJ2-1; a weak D match, TRBD2 (6 bases). Germline loops: CDR1 MNHEY, CDR2 SVGEGT. The CDR3 contains 16 residues. Trimming removed 6 bases from V and 4 bases from J, with 19 bases in between. CDR3 loop: CASSPLAGLLYNEQFF. CDR3 sequence (DNA): TGTGCCAGCAGCCCCCTTGCGGGGCTACTTTACAATGAGCAGTTCTTC.

The chain joins TRBV19 to TRBJ2-7; tentative D call: TRBD2 (6 bases). Trimming removed 2 bases at V and 4 bases at J, with 12 bases between. CDR1 and CDR2 from the germline V gene are LNHDA and SQIVND (reference sequence). This CDR3 contains 14 residues. The CDR3 loop reads CASSITGGTYEQYF. CDR3 bases: TGTGCCAGTAGTATAACCGGGGGTACGTACGAGCAGTACTTC. The full variable domain, its missing parts supplied by reference TRBV19 and TRBJ2-7, is DGGITQSPKYLFRKEGQNVTLSCEQNLNHDAMYWYRQDPGQGLRLIYYSQIVNDFQKGDIAEGYSVSREKKESFPLTVTSAQKNPTAFYLCASSITGGTYEQYFGPGTRLTVT.

This clonotype has ten or more counts. The V call is TRBV20-1, the J call TRBJ1-1, with D possibly TRBD1 on 5 matching bases. The germline V gene encodes CDR1 DFQATT and CDR2 SNEGSKA (reference sequence). The CDR3 loop spans 12 amino acids. CDR3 residues: CRGQGGSTEAFF. The CDR3 bases are TGCAGGGGGCAGGGTGGGAGCACTGAAGCTTTCTTT.

J is TRBJ2-1 and V is TRBV10-3, with TRBD2 matching over 15 bases. From germline, CDR1 is ENHRY and CDR2 SYGVKD. With V trimmed by 10 bases and J by 1 base, 2 bases remained unmatched. The CDR3 spans 15 residues. CDR3 protein: CATGTSGRSYNEQFF. The CDR3 DNA sequence: TGTGCCACCGGGACTAGCGGGAGGTCCTACAATGAGCAGTTCTTC.

This clonotype was seen ten or more times. The junction departs from the called germline gene at one end, perhaps through a read error. V is TRBV5-1 and J is TRBJ2-1, with 8 positions matching TRBD2. This CDR3 is 15 amino acids long. Germline-derived CDR1 and CDR2 are SGHRS and YFSETQ. The CDR3 region is CASSLSGSSYNEQFF. CDR3 nucleotides: TGTGCCAGCAGTTTAAGCGGGAGCTCCTACAATGAGCAGTTCTTC. The full variable domain, completed using reference TRBV5-1 and TRBJ2-1, is KAGVTQTPRYLIKTRGQQVTLSCSPISGHRSVSWYQQTPGQGLQFLFEYFSETQRNKGNFPGRFSGRQFSNSRSEMNVSTLELGDSALYLCASSLSGSSYNEQFFGPGTRLTVL.

This clonotype was seen only a few times. The chain employs TRBV12-3 or TRBV12-4 and TRBJ2-7; the D gene is possibly TRBD1 (5 bases). V shed 5 bases and J shed 4 bases, with 15 bases lying between them. The CDR3 sequence is 14 residues long. CDR3 amino acids: CASSPQGSLYEQYF. The CDR3 DNA is TGTGCCAGCAGTCCGCAGGGTTCTTTGTACGAGCAGTACTTC.

This chain joins TRBV11-2 and TRBJ2-7, with D perhaps given as TRBD1 or TRBD2 (5 bases each). The V end lost 1 base, the J end lost 6 bases, and 10 bases lay between the germline ends. Germline CDR1 reads SGHAT; CDR2 reads FQNNGV. This CDR3 has 13 residues. CDR3 in DNA: TGTGCCAGCAGCTTAGGTGAAGGGACCGAGCAGTACTTC. This translates into CASSLGEGTEQYF.

This clonotype was detected many times. The chain joins TRBV18 to TRBJ2-2, with 7 bases that match TRBD1. Germline loops: CDR1 KGHSH, CDR2 LQKENI. The trim removed 5 bases at V and 1 base at J, leaving 1 base unmatched. The CDR3 contains 14 residues. CDR3 sequence: CASSRTGNTGELFF. The CDR3 nucleotides read TGTGCCAGCTCAAGGACAGGGAACACCGGGGAGCTGTTTTTT.

The table lists this clonotype with a few counts. The chain has TRBV24-1 and TRBJ2-1; perhaps TRBD2 as D (6 bases). Per the germline V gene, CDR1 is KGHDR and CDR2 is SFDVKD. This CDR3 is 13 amino acids long. Trimming removed 8 bases from V and 0 bases from J, with 7 bases in between. CDR3 region: CATTGSSYNEQFF. The CDR3, as DNA: TGTGCCACCACCGGGAGCTCCTACAATGAGCAGTTCTTC.

This chain joins TRBV3-1 and TRBJ2-3; the D is unclear. The length of the CDR3 is 12 residues. Trimming took off 1 base at V and 8 bases at J, with 7 bases between the two ends. The germline CDR1 and CDR2 sequences are LGHDT and YNNKEL (reference sequence). Written as DNA, the CDR3 is TGTGCCAGCAGCCAAGGGGAAGGTACGCAGTATTTT. Residues: CASSQGEGTQYF.